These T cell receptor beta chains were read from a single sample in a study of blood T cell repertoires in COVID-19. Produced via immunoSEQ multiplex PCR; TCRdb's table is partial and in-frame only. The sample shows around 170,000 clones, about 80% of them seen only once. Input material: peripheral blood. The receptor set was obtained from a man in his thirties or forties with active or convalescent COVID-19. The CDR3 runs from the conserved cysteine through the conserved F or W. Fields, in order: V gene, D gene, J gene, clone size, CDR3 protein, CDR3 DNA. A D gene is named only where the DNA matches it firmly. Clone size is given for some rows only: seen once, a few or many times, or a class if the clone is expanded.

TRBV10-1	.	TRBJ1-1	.	CASSEGGYTEAFF	TGCGCCAGCAGTGAAGGAGGGTACACTGAAGCTTTCTTT
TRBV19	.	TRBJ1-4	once	CASSIDREGNEKLFF	TGTGCCAGTAGTATCGACCGGGAGGGAAATGAAAAACTGTTTTTT
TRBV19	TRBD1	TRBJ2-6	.	CASRDRTGSSGANVLTF	TGTGCCAGTAGGGATCGGACAGGGAGTTCTGGGGCCAACGTCCTGACTTTC
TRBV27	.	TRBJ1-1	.	CASSLQGLNTEAFF	TGTGCCAGCAGTTTACAGGGGTTGAACACTGAAGCTTTCTTT
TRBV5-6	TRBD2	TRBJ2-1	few	CASSLIAGGVLPNEQFF	TGTGCCAGCAGCTTGATAGCGGGGGGGGTCCTCCCCAATGAGCAGTTCTTC
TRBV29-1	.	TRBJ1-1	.	CSVDSSGGGGSEAFF	TGCAGCGTTGATTCCTCGGGAGGAGGTGGTAGTGAAGCTTTCTTT
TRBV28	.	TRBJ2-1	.	CASSGGGGRYNEQFF	TGTGCCAGCTCTGGGGGCGGGGGCAGGTACAATGAGCAGTTCTTC
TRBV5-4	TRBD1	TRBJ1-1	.	CASSLSSQGSMDTEAFF	TGTGCCAGCAGCTTGTCGTCACAGGGGAGTATGGACACTGAAGCTTTCTTT
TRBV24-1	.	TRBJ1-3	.	CATSGGQSGNTIYF	TGTGCCACCAGTGGCGGGCAGTCTGGAAACACCATATATTTT
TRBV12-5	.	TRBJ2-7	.	CASGLVTGTVDYEQYF	TGTGCTAGTGGTTTGGTGACCGGGACTGTCGACTACGAGCAGTACTTC
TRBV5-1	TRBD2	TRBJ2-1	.	CASSGGLAGVPEQFF	TGCGCCAGCAGCGGCGGACTAGCGGGGGTCCCTGAGCAGTTCTTC
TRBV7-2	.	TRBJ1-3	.	CASREASGNTIYF	TGTGCCAGCAGAGAGGCTAGTGGAAACACCATATATTTT
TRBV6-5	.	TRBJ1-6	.	CASLVEMNSPLHF	TGTGCCAGTTTAGTTGAAATGAATTCACCCCTCCACTTT
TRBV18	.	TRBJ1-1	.	CASSPDMGGAFF	TGTGCCAGCTCACCAGACATGGGAGGAGCTTTCTTT
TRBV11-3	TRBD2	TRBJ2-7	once	CASRPGTSGPAYEQYF	TGTGCCAGCAGACCCGGGACTAGCGGACCTGCCTACGAGCAGTACTTC
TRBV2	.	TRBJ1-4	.	CASALESPIVNEKLFF	TGTGCCAGCGCCCTAGAGTCCCCAATCGTTAATGAAAAACTGTTTTTT